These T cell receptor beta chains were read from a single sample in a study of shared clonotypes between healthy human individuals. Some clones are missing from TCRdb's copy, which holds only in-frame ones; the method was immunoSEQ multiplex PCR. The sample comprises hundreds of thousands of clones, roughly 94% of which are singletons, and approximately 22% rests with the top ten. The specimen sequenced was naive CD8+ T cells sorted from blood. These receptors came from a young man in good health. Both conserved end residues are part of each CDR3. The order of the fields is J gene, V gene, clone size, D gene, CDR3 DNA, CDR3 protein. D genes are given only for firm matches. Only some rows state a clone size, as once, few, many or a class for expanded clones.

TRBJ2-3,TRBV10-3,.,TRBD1,TGTGCCTCCGGGGAAGACAGGGGGACCACAGATACGCAGTATTTT,CASGEDRGTTDTQYF
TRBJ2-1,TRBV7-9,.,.,TGTGCCAGCAGCCTTTCGGGGGCCCCTACTCTCGCTGAAGACAATGAGCAGTTCTTC,CASSLSGAPTLAEDNEQFF
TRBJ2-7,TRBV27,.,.,TGTGCCAGCAGTAAGCCGGGAGCACTCGTGTACGAGCAGTACTTC,CASSKPGALVYEQYF
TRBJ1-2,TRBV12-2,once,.,TGTGCAAGTCGCTTACGCAGCGATAGGTCGGGGTCAGATGGCTACACCTTC,CASRLRSDRSGSDGYTF
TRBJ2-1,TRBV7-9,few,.,TGTGCCAGCAGCGGCCCCGAGGGGAGCTCCTACAATGAGCAGTTCTTC,CASSGPEGSSYNEQFF
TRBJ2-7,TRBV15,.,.,TGTGCCACCAGCAGAGAGCTGGACTACGAGCAGTACTTC,CATSRELDYEQYF
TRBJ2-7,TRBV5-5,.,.,TGTGCCAGCAGCTTGCAGCGGGCCCAACTAGGGATGGAGTACTTC,CASSLQRAQLGMEYF
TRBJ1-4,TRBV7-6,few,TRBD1,TGTGCCAGCAGCCGATCCGGGACAGGGAATCGGTATGAAAAACTGTTTTTT,CASSRSGTGNRYEKLFF
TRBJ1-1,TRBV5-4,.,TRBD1,TGTGCCAGCAGCTTGGGCCGACAGGGAATGAACACTGAAGCTTTCTTT,CASSLGRQGMNTEAFF
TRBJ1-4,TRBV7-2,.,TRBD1,TGTGCCAGCAGCGTCCGACAGGGTAATGAAAAACTGTTTTTT,CASSVRQGNEKLFF
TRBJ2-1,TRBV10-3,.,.,TGTGCCATCAGCTACGACGGTAGCTCCTACAATGAGCAGTTCTTC,CAISYDGSSYNEQFF
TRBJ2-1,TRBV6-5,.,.,TGTGCCAGCAGTTACTCGAAAGTCTACAATGAGCAGTTCTTC,CASSYSKVYNEQFF
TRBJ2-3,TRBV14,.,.,TGTGCCAGCAGCCAAGATCTTGGCGTTACAGATACGCAGTATTTT,CASSQDLGVTDTQYF
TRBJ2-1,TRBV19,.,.,TGTGCCAGTAGTATAGGAAGGAATGAGCAGTTCTTC,CASSIGRNEQFF
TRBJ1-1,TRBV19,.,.,TGTGCCAGTAGGCAGGGTGGGACTGAAGCTTTCTTT,CASRQGGTEAFF
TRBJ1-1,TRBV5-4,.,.,TGTGCCAGCAGCTTGGCCGCGGGGGCGAGGAACACTGAAGCTTTCTTT,CASSLAAGARNTEAFF
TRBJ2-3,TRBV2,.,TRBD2,TGTGCCAGCAGTGAAGGGACTAGCGGGACTGGTCCCGATACGCAGTATTTT,CASSEGTSGTGPDTQYF
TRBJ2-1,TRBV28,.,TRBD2,TGTGCCAGCAGTTTTAGGGATACTAGCGGAGAGCAGTTCTTC,CASSFRDTSGEQFF
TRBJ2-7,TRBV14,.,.,TGTGCCAGCAGCCAAGAACGGACACTCCAGTACTTC,CASSQERTLQYF
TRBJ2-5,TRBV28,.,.,TGTGCCAGCAGTATGCCGGGATCCCAAGAGACCCAGTACTTC,CASSMPGSQETQYF
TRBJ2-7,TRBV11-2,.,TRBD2,TGTGCCAGCAGCTTAGAGGCTAGCGGTTCCTACGAGCAGTACTTC,CASSLEASGSYEQYF
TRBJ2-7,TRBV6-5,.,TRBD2,TGTGCCAGCAGTCCCAGCGGGACCGAGCAGTACTTC,CASSPSGTEQYF
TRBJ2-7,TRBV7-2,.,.,TGTGCCAGCAGCAACCACCGGAAACTAGAATACGAGCAGTACTTC,CASSNHRKLEYEQYF
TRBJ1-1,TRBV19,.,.,TGTGCCAGTAGGACGGGGGCATCTGAAGCTTTCTTT,CASRTGASEAFF
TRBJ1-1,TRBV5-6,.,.,TGTGCCAGCAGCTTCGACAGGCGTAGTGAAGCTTTCTTT,CASSFDRRSEAFF